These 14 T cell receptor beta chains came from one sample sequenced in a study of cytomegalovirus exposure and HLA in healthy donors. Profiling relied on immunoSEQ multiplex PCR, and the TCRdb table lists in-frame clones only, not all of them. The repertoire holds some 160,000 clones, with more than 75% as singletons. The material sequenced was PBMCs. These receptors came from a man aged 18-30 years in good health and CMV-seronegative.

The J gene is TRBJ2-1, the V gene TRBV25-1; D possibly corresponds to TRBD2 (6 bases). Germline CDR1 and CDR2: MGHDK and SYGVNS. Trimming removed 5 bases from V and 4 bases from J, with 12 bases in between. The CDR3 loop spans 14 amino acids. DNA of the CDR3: TGTGCCAGCAGTAGGAGGGAAGGGTACAATGAGCAGTTCTTC. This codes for CASSRREGYNEQFF.

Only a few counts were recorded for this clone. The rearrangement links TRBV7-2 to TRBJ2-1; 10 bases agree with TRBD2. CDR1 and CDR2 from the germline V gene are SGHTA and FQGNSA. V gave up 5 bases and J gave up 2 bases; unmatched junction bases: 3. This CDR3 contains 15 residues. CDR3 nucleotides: TGTGCCAGCAGCCCGAGCGGGGGGGCCTACAATGAGCAGTTCTTC. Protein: CASSPSGGAYNEQFF.

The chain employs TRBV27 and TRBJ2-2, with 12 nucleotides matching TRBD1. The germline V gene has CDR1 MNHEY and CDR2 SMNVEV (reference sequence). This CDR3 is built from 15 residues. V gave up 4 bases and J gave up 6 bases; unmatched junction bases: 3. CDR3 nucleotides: TGTGCCAGCAGTTGGGGGACAGGGGGCTCCGGGGAGCTGTTTTTT. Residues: CASSWGTGGSGELFF.

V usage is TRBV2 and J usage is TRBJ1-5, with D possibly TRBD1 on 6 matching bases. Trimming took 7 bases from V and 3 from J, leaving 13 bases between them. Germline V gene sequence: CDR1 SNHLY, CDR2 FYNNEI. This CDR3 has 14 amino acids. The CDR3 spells CASNAGALNQPQHF. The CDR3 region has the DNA TGTGCCAGCAACGCGGGGGCACTCAATCAGCCCCAGCATTTT.

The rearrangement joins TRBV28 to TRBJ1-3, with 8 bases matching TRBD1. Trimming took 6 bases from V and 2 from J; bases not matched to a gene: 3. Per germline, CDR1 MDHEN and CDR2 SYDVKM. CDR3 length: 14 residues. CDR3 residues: CASSGTGTGNTIYF. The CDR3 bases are TGTGCCAGCAGCGGGACAGGAACTGGAAACACCATATATTTT.

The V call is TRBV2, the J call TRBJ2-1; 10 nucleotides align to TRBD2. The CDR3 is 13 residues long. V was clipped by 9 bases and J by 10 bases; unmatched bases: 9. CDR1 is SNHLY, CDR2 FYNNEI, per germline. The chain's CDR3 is CASLAGEMWEQFF. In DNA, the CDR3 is TGTGCCAGTCTAGCGGGAGAGATGTGGGAGCAGTTCTTC.

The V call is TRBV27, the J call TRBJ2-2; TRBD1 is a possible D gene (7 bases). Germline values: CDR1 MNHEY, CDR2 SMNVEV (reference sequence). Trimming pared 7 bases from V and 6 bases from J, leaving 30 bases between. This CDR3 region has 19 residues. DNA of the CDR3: TGTGCCAGCACCTCATCCGACAGGGCCCTCACGGGACTCCCCGGGGAGCTGTTTTTT. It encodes CASTSSDRALTGLPGELFF.

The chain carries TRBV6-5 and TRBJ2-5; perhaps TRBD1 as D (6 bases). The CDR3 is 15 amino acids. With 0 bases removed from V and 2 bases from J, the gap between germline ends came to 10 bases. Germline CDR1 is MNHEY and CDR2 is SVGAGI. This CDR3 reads CASSYSSGQQETQYF. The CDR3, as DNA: TGTGCCAGCAGTTACTCGAGCGGACAGCAAGAGACCCAGTACTTC.

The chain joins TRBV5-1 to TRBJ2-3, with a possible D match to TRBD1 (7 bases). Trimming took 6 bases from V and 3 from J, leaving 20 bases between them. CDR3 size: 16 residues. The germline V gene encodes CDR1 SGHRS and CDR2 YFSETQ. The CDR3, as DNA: TGCGCCAGCATCGGGGGACCGGGACAGAGGACAGATACGCAGTATTTT. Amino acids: CASIGGPGQRTDTQYF.

The chain's CDR3 is CASSSTGGYTEAFF. The CDR3 DNA reads as TGTGCCAGCAGTTCGACAGGGGGTTACACTGAAGCTTTCTTT. J is TRBJ1-1 and V is TRBV2; 9 nucleotides line up with TRBD1. The CDR3 extends over 14 amino acids. Germline CDR1 reads SNHLY; CDR2 reads FYNNEI. The ends lost 5 bases at V and 3 bases at J; junction bases unmatched: 4.

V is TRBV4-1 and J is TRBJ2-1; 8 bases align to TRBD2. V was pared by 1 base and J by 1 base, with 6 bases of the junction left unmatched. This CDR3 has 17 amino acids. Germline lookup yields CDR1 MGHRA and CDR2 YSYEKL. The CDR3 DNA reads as TGCGCCAGCAGCCAAGTAGCGCTAGCGGGTTCCTACAATGAGCAGTTCTTC. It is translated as CASSQVALAGSYNEQFF.

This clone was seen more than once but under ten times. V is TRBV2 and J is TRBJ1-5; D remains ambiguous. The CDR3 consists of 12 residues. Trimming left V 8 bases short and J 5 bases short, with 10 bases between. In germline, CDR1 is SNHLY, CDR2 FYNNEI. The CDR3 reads CASQREHQPQHF. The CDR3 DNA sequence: TGTGCCAGCCAGAGGGAGCATCAGCCCCAGCATTTT. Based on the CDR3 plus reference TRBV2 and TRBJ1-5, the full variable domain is EPEVTQTPSHQVTQMGQEVILRCVPISNHLYFYWYRQILGQKVEFLVSFYNNEISEKSEIFDDQFSVERPDGSNFTLKIRSTKLEDSAMYFCASQREHQPQHFGDGTRLSIL.

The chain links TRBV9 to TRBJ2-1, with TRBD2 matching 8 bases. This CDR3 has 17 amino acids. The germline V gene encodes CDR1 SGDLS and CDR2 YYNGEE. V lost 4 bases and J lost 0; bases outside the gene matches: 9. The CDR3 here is CASSPPSGGSSYNEQFF. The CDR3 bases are TGTGCCAGCAGCCCACCAAGCGGGGGCAGCTCCTACAATGAGCAGTTCTTC.

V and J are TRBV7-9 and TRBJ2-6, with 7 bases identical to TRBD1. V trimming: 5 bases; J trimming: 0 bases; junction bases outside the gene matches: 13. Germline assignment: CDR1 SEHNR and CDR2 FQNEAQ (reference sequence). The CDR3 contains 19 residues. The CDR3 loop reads CASSQKAGTASSGANVLTF. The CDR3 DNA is TGTGCCAGCAGCCAAAAAGCCGGGACAGCCTCCTCTGGGGCCAACGTCCTGACTTTC.